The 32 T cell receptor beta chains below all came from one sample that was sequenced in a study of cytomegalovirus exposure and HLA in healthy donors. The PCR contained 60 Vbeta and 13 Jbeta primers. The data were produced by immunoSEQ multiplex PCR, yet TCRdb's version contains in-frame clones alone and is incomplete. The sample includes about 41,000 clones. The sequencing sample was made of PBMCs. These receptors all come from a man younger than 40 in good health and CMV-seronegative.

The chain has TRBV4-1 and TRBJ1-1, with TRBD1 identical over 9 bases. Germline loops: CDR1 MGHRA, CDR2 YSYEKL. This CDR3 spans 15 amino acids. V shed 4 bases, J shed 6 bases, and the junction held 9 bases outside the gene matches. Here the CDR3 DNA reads TGCGCCAGCAGCCGGGTGGGACAGGGATTAGCTGAAGCTTTCTTT. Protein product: CASSRVGQGLAEAFF.

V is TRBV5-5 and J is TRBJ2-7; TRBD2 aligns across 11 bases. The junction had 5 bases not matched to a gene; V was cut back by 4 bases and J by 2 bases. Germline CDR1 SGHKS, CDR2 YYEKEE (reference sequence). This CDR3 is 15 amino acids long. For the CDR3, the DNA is TGTGCCAGCAGCCCCGGGACTAGCGGAACCTACGAGCAGTACTTC. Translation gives CASSPGTSGTYEQYF.

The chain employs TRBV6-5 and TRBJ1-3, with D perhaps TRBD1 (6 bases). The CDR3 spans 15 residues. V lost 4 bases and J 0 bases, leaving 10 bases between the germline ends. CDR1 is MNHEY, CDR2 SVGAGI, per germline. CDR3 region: CASSFAGASGNTIYF. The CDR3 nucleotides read TGTGCCAGCAGTTTTGCAGGGGCCTCTGGAAACACCATATATTTT.

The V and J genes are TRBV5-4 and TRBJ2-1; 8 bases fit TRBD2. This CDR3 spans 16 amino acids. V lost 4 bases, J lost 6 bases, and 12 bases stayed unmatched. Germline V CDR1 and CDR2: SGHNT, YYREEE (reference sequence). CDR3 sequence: CASSPFSGGPANEQFF. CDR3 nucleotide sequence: TGTGCCAGCAGCCCCTTTTCGGGGGGGCCAGCCAATGAGCAGTTCTTC.

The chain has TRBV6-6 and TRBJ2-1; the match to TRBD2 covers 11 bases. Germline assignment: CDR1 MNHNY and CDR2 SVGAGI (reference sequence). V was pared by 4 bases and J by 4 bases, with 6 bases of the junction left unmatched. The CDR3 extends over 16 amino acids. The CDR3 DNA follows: TGTGCCAGCAGTTCCCAACTAGCGGGGGTATACAATGAGCAGTTCTTC. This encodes CASSSQLAGVYNEQFF.

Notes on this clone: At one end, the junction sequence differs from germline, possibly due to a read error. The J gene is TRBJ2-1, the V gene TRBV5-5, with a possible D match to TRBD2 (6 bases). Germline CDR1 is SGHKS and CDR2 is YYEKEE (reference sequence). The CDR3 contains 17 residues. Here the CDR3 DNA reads TGTGCCAGCAGCTTTGGGACTCCAGATAGCTCCGACAATGAGCAGTTCTTC. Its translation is CASSFGTPDSSDNEQFF.

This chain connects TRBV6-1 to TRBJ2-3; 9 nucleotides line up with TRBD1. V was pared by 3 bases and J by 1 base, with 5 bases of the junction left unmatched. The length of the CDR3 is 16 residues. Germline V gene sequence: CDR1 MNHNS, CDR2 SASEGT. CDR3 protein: CASSDPGQGGTDTQYF. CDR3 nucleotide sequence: TGTGCCAGCAGTGACCCGGGACAGGGAGGCACAGATACGCAGTATTTT.

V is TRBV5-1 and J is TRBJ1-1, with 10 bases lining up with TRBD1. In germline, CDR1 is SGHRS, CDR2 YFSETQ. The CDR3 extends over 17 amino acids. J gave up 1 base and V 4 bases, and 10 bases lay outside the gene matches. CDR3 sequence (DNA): TGCGCCAGCAGCGACCGACAGGGGGCATTTACGAACACTGAAGCTTTCTTT. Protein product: CASSDRQGAFTNTEAFF.

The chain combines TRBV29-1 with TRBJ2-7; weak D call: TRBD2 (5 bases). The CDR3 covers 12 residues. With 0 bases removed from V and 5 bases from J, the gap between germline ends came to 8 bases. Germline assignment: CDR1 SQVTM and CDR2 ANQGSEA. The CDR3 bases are TGCAGCGTTGAAGAGAACGGGGACGAGCAGTACTTC. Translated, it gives CSVEENGDEQYF.

In DNA form, the CDR3 reads TGTGCCACCAGCAGAGGGGCGGGAGGGGGCTACGAGCAGTACTTC. Translated: CATSRGAGGGYEQYF. The chain is built from TRBV15 and TRBJ2-7; TRBD2 aligns across 9 bases. Germline CDR1 and CDR2: LNHNV and YYDKDF (reference sequence). The CDR3 spans 15 residues. Germline trimming cut 1 base from V and 3 bases from J; bases unmatched to any gene: 4.

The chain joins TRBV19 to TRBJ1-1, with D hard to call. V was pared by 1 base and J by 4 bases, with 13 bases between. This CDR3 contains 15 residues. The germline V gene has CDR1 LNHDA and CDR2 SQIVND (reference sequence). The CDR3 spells CASSIGVGGFTEAFF. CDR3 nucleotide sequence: TGTGCCAGTAGTATAGGAGTCGGAGGGTTCACTGAAGCTTTCTTT.

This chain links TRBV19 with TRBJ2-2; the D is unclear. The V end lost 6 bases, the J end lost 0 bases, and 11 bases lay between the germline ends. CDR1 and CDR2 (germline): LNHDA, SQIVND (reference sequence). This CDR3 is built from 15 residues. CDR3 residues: CASRSDHANTGELFF. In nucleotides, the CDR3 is TGTGCCAGTAGAAGCGATCACGCGAACACCGGGGAGCTGTTTTTT. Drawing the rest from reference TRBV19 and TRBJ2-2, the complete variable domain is DGGITQSPKYLFRKEGQNVTLSCEQNLNHDAMYWYRQDPGQGLRLIYYSQIVNDFQKGDIAEGYSVSREKKESFPLTVTSAQKNPTAFYLCASRSDHANTGELFFGEGSRLTVL.

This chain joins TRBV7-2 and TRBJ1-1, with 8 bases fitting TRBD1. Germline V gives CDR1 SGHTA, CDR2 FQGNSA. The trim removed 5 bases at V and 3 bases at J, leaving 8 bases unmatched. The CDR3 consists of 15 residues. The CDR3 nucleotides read TGTGCCAGCAGCCCCTACAGGGGGTTGCACACTGAAGCTTTCTTT. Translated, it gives CASSPYRGLHTEAFF.

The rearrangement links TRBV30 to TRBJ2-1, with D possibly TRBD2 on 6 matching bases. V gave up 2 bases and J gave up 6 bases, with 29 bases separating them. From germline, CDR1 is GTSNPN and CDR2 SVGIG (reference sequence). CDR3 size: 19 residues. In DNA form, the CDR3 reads TGTGCCTGGAGTTCACATCTCTCGCCGGGACTTTCCCTTATCAATGAGCAGTTCTTC. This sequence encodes CAWSSHLSPGLSLINEQFF.

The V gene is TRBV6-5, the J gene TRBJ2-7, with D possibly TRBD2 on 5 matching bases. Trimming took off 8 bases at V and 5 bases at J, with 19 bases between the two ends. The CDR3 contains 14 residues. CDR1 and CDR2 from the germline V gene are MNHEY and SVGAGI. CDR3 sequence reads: CASRSGSRGDEQYF. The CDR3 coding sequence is TGTGCCAGCCGGTCGGGATCACGAGGTGACGAGCAGTACTTC.

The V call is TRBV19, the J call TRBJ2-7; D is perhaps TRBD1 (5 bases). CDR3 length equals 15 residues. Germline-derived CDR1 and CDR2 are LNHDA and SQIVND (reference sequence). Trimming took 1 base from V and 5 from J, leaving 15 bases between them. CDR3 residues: CASSIVIRGLNEQYF. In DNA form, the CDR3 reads TGTGCCAGTAGTATAGTGATAAGGGGTTTGAACGAGCAGTACTTC.

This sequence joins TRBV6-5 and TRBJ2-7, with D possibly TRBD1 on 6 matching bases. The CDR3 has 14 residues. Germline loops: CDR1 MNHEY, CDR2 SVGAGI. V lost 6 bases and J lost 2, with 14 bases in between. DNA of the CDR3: TGTGCCAGCAGCCAGGGGACATTAACCTACGAGCAGTACTTC. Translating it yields CASSQGTLTYEQYF.

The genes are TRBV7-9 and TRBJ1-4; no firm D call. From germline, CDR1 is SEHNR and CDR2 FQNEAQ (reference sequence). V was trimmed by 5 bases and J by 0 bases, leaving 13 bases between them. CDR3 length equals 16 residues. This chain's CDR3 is CASSPIAGSTNEKLFF. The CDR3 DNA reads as TGTGCCAGCAGCCCCATCGCGGGGTCAACTAATGAAAAACTGTTTTTT.

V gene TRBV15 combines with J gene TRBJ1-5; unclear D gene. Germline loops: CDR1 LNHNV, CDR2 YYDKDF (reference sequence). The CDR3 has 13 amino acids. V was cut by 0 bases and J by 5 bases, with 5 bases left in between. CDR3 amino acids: CATSRDLDQPQHF. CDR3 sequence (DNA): TGTGCCACCAGCAGAGATCTTGATCAGCCCCAGCATTTT.

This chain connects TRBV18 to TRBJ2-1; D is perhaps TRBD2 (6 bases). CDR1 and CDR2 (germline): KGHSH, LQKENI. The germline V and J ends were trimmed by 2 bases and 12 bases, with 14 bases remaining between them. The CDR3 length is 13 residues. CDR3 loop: CASSPDGLIGQFF. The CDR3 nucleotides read TGTGCCAGCTCACCAGACGGACTAATTGGGCAGTTCTTC.

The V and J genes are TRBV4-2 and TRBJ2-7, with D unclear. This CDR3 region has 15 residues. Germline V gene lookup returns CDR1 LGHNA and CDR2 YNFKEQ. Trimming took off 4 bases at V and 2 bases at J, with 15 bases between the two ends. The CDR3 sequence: CASSPDKQAAYEQYF. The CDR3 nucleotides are TGTGCCAGCAGCCCTGACAAGCAGGCCGCCTACGAGCAGTACTTC.

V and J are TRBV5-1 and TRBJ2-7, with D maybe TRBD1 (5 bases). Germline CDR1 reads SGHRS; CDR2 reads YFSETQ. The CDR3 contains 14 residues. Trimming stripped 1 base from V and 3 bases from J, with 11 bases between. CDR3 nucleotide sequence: TGCGCCAGCAGCTTGAGTCAGGGTATCTACGAGCAGTACTTC. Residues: CASSLSQGIYEQYF. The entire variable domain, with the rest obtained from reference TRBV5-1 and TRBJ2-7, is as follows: KAGVTQTPRYLIKTRGQQVTLSCSPISGHRSVSWYQQTPGQGLQFLFEYFSETQRNKGNFPGRFSGRQFSNSRSEMNVSTLELGDSALYLCASSLSQGIYEQYFGPGTRLTVT.

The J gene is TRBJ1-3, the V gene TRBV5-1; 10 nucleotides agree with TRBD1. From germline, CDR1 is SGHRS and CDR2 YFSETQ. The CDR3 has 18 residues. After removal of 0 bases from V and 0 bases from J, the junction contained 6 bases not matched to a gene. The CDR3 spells CASSLVGTGASSGNTIYF. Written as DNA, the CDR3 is TGCGCCAGCAGCTTGGTAGGGACAGGGGCGTCCTCTGGAAACACCATATATTTT.

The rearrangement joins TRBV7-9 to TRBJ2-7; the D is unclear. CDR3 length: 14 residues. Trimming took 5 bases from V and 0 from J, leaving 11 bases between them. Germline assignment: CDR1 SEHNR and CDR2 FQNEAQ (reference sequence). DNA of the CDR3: TGTGCCAGCAGCCCCCCGGGTAGCTCCTACGAGCAGTACTTC. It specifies CASSPPGSSYEQYF.

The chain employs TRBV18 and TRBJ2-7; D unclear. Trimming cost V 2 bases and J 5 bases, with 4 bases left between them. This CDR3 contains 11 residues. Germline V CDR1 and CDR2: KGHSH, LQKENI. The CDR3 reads CASSPYNEQYF. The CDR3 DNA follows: TGTGCCAGCTCACCATACAACGAGCAGTACTTC.

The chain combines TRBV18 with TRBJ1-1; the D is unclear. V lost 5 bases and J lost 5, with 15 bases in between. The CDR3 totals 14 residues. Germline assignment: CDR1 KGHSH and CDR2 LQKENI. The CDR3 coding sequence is TGTGCCAGCTCAACAACAGCACGGTGGACTGAAGCTTTCTTT. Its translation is CASSTTARWTEAFF.

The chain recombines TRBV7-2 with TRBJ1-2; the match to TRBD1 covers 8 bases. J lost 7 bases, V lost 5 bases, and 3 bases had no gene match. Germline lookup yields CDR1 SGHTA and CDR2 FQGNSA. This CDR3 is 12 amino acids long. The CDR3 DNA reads TGTGCCAGCAGCGAAGGACAGGGTGGCTACACCTTC. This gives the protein CASSEGQGGYTF.

The CDR3 nucleotides read TGTGCCAGCAGCCCACAGACAGCGAACACTGAAGCTTTCTTT. As protein: CASSPQTANTEAFF. The chain uses TRBV11-2 and TRBJ1-1, with D possibly TRBD1 on 5 matching bases. This CDR3 spans 14 amino acids. The germline CDR1 and CDR2 sequences are SGHAT and FQNNGV. The V end was cut by 5 bases, the J end by 1 base, with 11 bases between.

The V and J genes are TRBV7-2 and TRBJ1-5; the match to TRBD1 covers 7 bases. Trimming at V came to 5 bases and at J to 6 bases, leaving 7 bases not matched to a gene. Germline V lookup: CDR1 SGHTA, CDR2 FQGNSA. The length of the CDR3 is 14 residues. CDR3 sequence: CASSLDRVGQPQHF. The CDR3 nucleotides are TGTGCCAGCAGCCTCGACAGGGTTGGTCAGCCCCAGCATTTT.

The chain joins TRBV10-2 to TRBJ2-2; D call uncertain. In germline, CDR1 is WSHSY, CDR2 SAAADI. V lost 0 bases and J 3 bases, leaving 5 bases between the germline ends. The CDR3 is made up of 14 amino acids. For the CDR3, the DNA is TGCGCCAGCAGTGAGTCGCACTACACCGGGGAGCTGTTTTTT. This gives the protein CASSESHYTGELFF.

The CDR3 DNA reads as TGTGCCAGTAGTTCCGGGACAGGGTTGCAGCAGCCCCAGCATTTT. This encodes CASSSGTGLQQPQHF. This sequence joins TRBV19 and TRBJ1-5, with 9 bases identical to TRBD1. The CDR3 is 15 amino acids. V shed 5 bases and J 7 bases; nucleotides not matched to a gene: 9. Germline CDR1 and CDR2: LNHDA and SQIVND (reference sequence).

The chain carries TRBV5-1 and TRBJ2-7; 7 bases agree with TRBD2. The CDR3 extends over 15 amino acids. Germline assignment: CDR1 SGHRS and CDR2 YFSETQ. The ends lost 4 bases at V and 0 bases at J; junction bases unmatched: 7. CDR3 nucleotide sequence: TGCGCCAGCAGCAGGGGAGGGCTATCCTCCTACGAGCAGTACTTC. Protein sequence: CASSRGGLSSYEQYF.